The 14 T cell receptor beta chains presented below share a single source sample, sequenced in a study of blood T cell repertoires in COVID-19. Assay: immunoSEQ multiplex PCR; the TCRdb copy retains only in-frame clones and omits some. The sample consists of approximately 400,000 clones, 70% to 85% of them appearing once. The sequenced sample consisted of peripheral blood. All receptors derive from a human donor with acute or convalescent COVID-19. The donor label of this sample is uncertain.

The rearrangement links TRBV21-1 to TRBJ2-7; TRBD2 is taken as the D call from the table, unchecked against the DNA. TRBV21-1 is marked as a pseudogene. The CDR3 spans 15 residues. DNA of the CDR3: TGTGCCAGCAGCAAATCGGGGGGGGGTCGAGCCGAGCAGTACTTC. Translating gives CASSKSGGGRAEQYF.

The rearrangement links TRBV19 to TRBJ1-3, with D unresolved. Between the trimmed V and J ends, which lost 1 base and 8 bases, there was a span of 3 bases. This CDR3 region has 11 residues. CDR1 is LNHDA, CDR2 SQIVND, per germline (reference sequence). CDR3 loop: CASSIGDTIYF. In nucleotides, the CDR3 is TGTGCCAGTAGTATAGGAGACACCATATATTTT.

J is TRBJ1-3 and V is TRBV9; 7 nucleotides match TRBD1. The CDR3 has 17 residues. V lost 0 bases and J lost 0; bases outside the gene matches: 6. CDR1 SGDLS and CDR2 YYNGEE come from the germline V gene. The CDR3 sequence: CASSVGGGAGSGNTIYF. CDR3 nucleotides: TGTGCCAGCAGCGTAGGAGGGGGCGCAGGCTCTGGAAACACCATATATTTT.

The chain has TRBV5-1 and TRBJ2-5; 7 bases line up with TRBD1. The germline V gene encodes CDR1 SGHRS and CDR2 YFSETQ. The V gene end was trimmed by 7 bases and the J gene end by 4 bases; junction bases not matched to a gene: 10. The length of the CDR3 is 14 residues. The CDR3 here is CASSTFRGIETQYF. The CDR3 DNA reads as TGCGCCAGCTCGACCTTCAGGGGGATAGAGACCCAGTACTTC.

This chain joins TRBV6-5 and TRBJ1-2, with D perhaps TRBD1 (5 bases). In germline, CDR1 is MNHEY, CDR2 SVGAGI. The germline V and J ends were trimmed by 6 bases and 8 bases, with 16 bases remaining between them. The CDR3 loop spans 13 amino acids. The CDR3 protein is CASSSIRDLGYTF. The CDR3 coding sequence is TGTGCCAGCAGCTCCATCCGGGACTTAGGCTACACCTTC.

This chain joins TRBV6-5 and TRBJ2-7; 8 bases match TRBD1. Per germline, CDR1 MNHEY and CDR2 SVGAGI. V gave up 6 bases and J gave up 0 bases; unmatched junction bases: 7. The CDR3 runs to 15 residues. CDR3 amino acids: CASRPGTGVSYEQYF. As DNA, the CDR3 is TGTGCCAGCAGACCCGGGACAGGAGTCTCCTACGAGCAGTACTTC.

The V and J genes are TRBV5-4 and TRBJ1-2, with 7 bases fitting TRBD1. Germline assignment: CDR1 SGHNT and CDR2 YYREEE (reference sequence). The CDR3 is 12 residues long. The junction had 8 bases not matched to a gene; V was cut back by 7 bases and J by 8 bases. The CDR3 is CASADRVGGYTF. The CDR3 DNA sequence: TGTGCCAGCGCCGACAGGGTCGGCGGCTACACCTTC.

Only a few counts were recorded for this clone. The chain carries TRBV27 and TRBJ1-2; D is perhaps TRBD1 (6 bases). V gave up 11 bases and J gave up 2 bases, with 24 bases separating them. The CDR3 sequence is 16 residues long. Germline lookup yields CDR1 MNHEY and CDR2 SMNVEV (reference sequence). The CDR3 sequence: CASRSQRDTQNYGYTF. DNA of the CDR3: TGTGCCTCAAGGTCGCAAAGGGACACACAAAACTATGGCTACACCTTC.

A single count supports this clone. This chain uses TRBV5-1 with TRBJ2-1; D not resolved. This CDR3 spans 14 amino acids. Trimming pared 3 bases from V and 3 bases from J, leaving 10 bases between. Per the germline V gene, CDR1 is SGHRS and CDR2 is YFSETQ. The CDR3 region has the DNA TGCGCCAGCAGCTCCCTCCCGGTCTACAATGAGCAGTTCTTC. This translates into CASSSLPVYNEQFF.

The chain uses TRBV7-2 and TRBJ1-1; TRBD1 agrees at 7 bases. The germline V gene encodes CDR1 SGHTA and CDR2 FQGNSA. The V segment lost 2 bases and the J segment 7 bases; nucleotides outside the gene matches: 7. The CDR3 loop spans 14 amino acids. CDR3 in amino acids: CASSLTYRGNEAFF. The CDR3 nucleotides read TGTGCCAGCAGCTTAACCTACAGGGGCAATGAAGCTTTCTTT.

The chain is built from TRBV12-5 and TRBJ1-1; D unresolved. The length of the CDR3 is 12 residues. CDR1 and CDR2 from the germline V gene are LGHNT and FRNRAP. The V and J ends lost 6 bases and 2 bases respectively, with 7 bases between them. CDR3 coding DNA: TGTGCTAGTGGACAGCCTAACACTGAAGCTTTCTTT. Its translation is CASGQPNTEAFF.

This chain links TRBV2 with TRBJ1-6, with TRBD1 identical over 10 bases. Germline V gives CDR1 SNHLY, CDR2 FYNNEI. There are 14 residues in the CDR3. V lost 9 bases, J lost 4 bases, and 3 bases stayed unmatched. CDR3 sequence: CASSGQGYNSPLHF. The CDR3 DNA reads as TGTGCCAGTTCGGGACAGGGGTATAATTCACCCCTCCACTTT.

The V gene is TRBV5-1, the J gene TRBJ1-1; D is unclear. The germline gives CDR1 SGHRS, CDR2 YFSETQ. Trimming took 0 bases from V and 2 from J, leaving 8 bases between them. The CDR3 length is 14 residues. The CDR3 protein is CASSLDSKNTEAFF. The DNA of the CDR3 is TGCGCCAGCAGCTTGGACAGCAAAAACACTGAAGCTTTCTTT.

The chain employs TRBV7-6 and TRBJ2-5, with 7 nucleotides matching TRBD2. The CDR3 is 19 residues long. V dropped 5 bases and J dropped 7; count of bases not matched to a gene: 25. CDR1 is SGHVS and CDR2 is FNYEAQ in the germline V gene. The CDR3 coding sequence is TGTGCCAGCAGCCCCCGATCCGGTATGAGGAGCGGGGTCTCCGGGACCCAGTACTTC. Its protein is CASSPRSGMRSGVSGTQYF. The full variable domain, with the rest looked up from reference TRBV7-6 and TRBJ2-5, is GAGVSQSPRYKVTKRGQDVALRCDPISGHVSLYWYRQALGQGPEFLTYFNYEAQQDKSGLPNDRFSAERPEGSISTLTIQRTEQRDSAMYRCASSPRSGMRSGVSGTQYFGPGTRLLVL.